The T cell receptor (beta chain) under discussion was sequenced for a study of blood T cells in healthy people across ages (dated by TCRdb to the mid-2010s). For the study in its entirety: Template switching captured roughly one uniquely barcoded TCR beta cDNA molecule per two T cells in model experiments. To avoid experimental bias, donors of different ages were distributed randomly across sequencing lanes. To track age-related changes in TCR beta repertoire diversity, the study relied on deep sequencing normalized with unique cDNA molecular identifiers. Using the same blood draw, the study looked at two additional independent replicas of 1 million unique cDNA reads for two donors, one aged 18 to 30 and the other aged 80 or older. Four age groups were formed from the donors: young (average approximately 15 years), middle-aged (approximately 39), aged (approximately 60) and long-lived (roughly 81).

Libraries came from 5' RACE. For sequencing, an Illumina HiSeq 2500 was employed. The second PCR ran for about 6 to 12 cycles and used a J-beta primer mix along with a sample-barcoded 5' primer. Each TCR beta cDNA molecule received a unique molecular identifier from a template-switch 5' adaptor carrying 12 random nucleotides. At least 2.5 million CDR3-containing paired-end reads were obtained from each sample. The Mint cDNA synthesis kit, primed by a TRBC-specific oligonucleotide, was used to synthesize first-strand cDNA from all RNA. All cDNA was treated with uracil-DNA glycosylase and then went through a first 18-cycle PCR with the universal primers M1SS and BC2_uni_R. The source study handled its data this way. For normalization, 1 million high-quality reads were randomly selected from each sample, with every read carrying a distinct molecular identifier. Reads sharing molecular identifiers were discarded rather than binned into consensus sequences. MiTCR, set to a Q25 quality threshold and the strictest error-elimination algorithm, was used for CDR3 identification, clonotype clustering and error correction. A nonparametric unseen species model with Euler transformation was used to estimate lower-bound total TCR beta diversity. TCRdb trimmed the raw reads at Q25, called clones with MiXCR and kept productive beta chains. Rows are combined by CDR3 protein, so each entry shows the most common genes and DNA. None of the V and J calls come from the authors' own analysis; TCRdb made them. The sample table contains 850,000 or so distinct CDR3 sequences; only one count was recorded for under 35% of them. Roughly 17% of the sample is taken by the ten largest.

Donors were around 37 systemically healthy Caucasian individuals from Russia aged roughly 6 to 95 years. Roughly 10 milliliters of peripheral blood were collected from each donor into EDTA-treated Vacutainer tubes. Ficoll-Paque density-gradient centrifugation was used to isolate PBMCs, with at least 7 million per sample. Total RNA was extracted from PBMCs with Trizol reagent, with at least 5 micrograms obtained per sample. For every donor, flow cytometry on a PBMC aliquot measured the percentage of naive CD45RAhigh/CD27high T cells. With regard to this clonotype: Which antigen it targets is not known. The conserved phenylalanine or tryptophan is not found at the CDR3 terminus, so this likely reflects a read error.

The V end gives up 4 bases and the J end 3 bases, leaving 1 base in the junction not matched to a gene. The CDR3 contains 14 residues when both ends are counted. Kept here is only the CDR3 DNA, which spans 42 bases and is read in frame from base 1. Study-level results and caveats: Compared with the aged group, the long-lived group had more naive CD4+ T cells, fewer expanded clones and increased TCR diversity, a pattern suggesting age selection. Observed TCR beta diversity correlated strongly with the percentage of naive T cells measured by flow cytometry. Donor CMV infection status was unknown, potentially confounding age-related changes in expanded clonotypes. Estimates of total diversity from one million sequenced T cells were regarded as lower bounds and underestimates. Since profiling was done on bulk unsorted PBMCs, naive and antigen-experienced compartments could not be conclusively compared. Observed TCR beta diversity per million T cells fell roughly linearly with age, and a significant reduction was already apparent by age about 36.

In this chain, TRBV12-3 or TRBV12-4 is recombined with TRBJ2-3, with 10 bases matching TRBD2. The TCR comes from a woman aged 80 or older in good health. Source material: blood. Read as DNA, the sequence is TGTGCCAGCAGTTATAGCGGGGGGACAGATACGCAGTATTCT. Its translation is CASSYSGGTDTQYS.